Below, one T cell receptor (beta chain) is given with its context. The antigen is undetermined. These data belong to a study of graft-versus-host responses after intestinal transplantation. General study points: Recipient marrow harbored GvH clones, some of which surfaced first in ileum or blood.

Assay: immunoSEQ multiplex PCR; the TCRdb copy retains only in-frame clones and omits some. The profile shows more than 65,000 clones, around 93% of them singletons. The TCR comes from a human donor who was the organ donor for an intestinal transplant. The sequencing here drew on unstimulated CD8+ T cells sorted from spleen or lymph node cells, taken before transplant.

CDR3 bases: TGTGCCAGCAGAAGGACAGGGGTTGACGAGCAGTTCTTC. This gives the protein CASRRTGVDEQFF. The chain combines TRBV5-6 with TRBJ2-1; the match to TRBD1 covers 9 bases. The V gene's germline CDR1 is SGHDT and CDR2 YYEEEE. The V gene end was trimmed by 5 bases and the J gene end by 10 bases; junction bases not matched to a gene: 7. This CDR3 region has 13 residues.